Presented here are 10 T cell receptor beta chains from one specimen sequenced in a study of blood T cells in healthy people across ages. A J-beta primer mix and a sample-barcoded 5' primer were used in a second PCR of roughly 7 to 12 cycles. MiXCR was run by TCRdb on the 5' RACE reads, yielding one entry per CDR3 protein. The data contain 1,500,000 or so distinct CDR3 sequences, less than 45% of them singletons. Sequencing was done on a sample of blood. All receptors come from a woman aged 18-29 years in good health.

This rearrangement joins TRBV5-6 to TRBJ2-7; TRBD2 matches 7 bases. Germline CDR1 reads SGHDT; CDR2 reads YYEEEE. The V gene end was trimmed by 4 bases and the J gene end by 0 bases; junction bases not matched to a gene: 1. The CDR3 is 13 residues long. CDR3 loop: CASSGDYSYEQYF. The CDR3 nucleotides read TGTGCCAGCAGCGGGGACTACTCCTACGAGCAGTACTTC.

The chain joins TRBV20-1 to TRBJ1-2; 7 bases line up with TRBD1. Germline assignment: CDR1 DFQATT and CDR2 SNEGSKA (reference sequence). The CDR3 extends over 15 amino acids. The ends lost 3 bases at V and 3 bases at J; junction bases unmatched: 10. CDR3 sequence: CSARSKTGLDYGYTF. Written as DNA, the CDR3 is TGCAGTGCTAGGTCCAAGACAGGGTTGGACTATGGCTACACCTTC.

The chain employs TRBV7-8 and TRBJ2-3; a possible D gene is TRBD2 (6 bases). Trimming cost V 8 bases and J 0 bases, with 15 bases left between them. Germline assignment: CDR1 SGHVS and CDR2 FQNEAQ. This CDR3 has 15 amino acids. The CDR3: CASGTGETSTDTQYF. CDR3 nucleotide sequence: TGTGCCAGCGGCACGGGGGAGACGAGCACAGATACGCAGTATTTT.

The chain recombines TRBV20-1 with TRBJ2-5; D remains ambiguous. From germline, CDR1 is DFQATT and CDR2 SNEGSKA (reference sequence). The CDR3 is 12 residues long. Trimming left V 3 bases short and J 5 bases short, with 10 bases between. The CDR3, as DNA: TGCAGTGCTAGGATAGCAAGGGAGACCCAGTACTTC. It is translated as CSARIARETQYF.

The chain couples TRBV7-9 to TRBJ1-2; possibly TRBD1 for D (5 bases). The V and J ends lost 3 bases and 3 bases respectively, with 14 bases between them. The CDR3 covers 15 residues. Per germline, CDR1 SEHNR and CDR2 FQNEAQ (reference sequence). The CDR3 loop is CASSLAGTHDYGYTF. CDR3 nucleotide sequence: TGTGCCAGCAGCTTGGCAGGGACCCACGACTATGGCTACACCTTC.

V usage is TRBV9 and J usage is TRBJ2-3; 15 bases align to TRBD2. The germline CDR1 and CDR2 sequences are SGDLS and YYNGEE. This CDR3 comprises 17 residues. V gave up 5 bases and J gave up 3 bases; unmatched junction bases: 7. Here the CDR3 DNA reads TGTGCCAGCAGTCGGACTAGCGGGAGGGCCGGGACAGATACGCAGTATTTT. Its protein is CASSRTSGRAGTDTQYF.

This clonotype was picked up a small number of times. V usage is TRBV4-1 and J usage is TRBJ1-1; D is perhaps TRBD1 (5 bases). Trimming took 0 bases from V and 0 from J, leaving 11 bases between them. CDR1 is MGHRA, CDR2 YSYEKL, per germline. The CDR3 is made up of 16 amino acids. In nucleotides, the CDR3 is TGCGCCAGCAGCCAAGACCCGGGACCGCTGAACACTGAAGCTTTCTTT. Its protein is CASSQDPGPLNTEAFF.

This clonotype was seen a few times. The rearrangement joins TRBV7-2 to TRBJ1-5, with TRBD1 identical over 9 bases. This CDR3 region has 15 residues. Trimming cost V 3 bases and J 6 bases; bases outside gene matches: 6. Germline values: CDR1 SGHTA, CDR2 FQGNSA. The DNA of the CDR3 is TGTGCCAGCAGCTTTTCCGGGACAGGGAGTCAGCCCCAGCATTTT. Protein: CASSFSGTGSQPQHF.

This chain joins TRBV16 and TRBJ1-1; D is unclear. CDR1 is KGHSY, CDR2 FQNENV, per germline. V was clipped by 3 bases and J by 4 bases, with 15 bases between them. The CDR3 extends over 15 amino acids. CDR3 sequence reads: CASSQALGLATEAFF. For the CDR3, the DNA is TGTGCCAGCAGCCAGGCCCTAGGGCTTGCCACTGAAGCTTTCTTT.

This clonotype was detected only once. The chain links TRBV18 to TRBJ2-3; no clear D gene. The CDR3 totals 13 residues. Germline loops: CDR1 KGHSH, CDR2 LQKENI. With 2 bases removed from V and 6 bases from J, the gap between germline ends came to 9 bases. The CDR3 sequence: CASSPNPGDTQYF. CDR3 DNA: TGTGCCAGCTCACCAAATCCTGGGGATACGCAGTATTTT.